This passage covers 13 T cell receptor beta chains from one sample sequenced in a study of beta chain features in type 1 diabetes. Antigen specificity for these receptors is unknown. Overall study findings and caveats: Shortening that was moderate but significant affected the TCRB CDR3s of Type 1 diabetes patients in all four CD4+ subsets.

Expressed TCRB transcripts were sequenced, since all the RNA that had been isolated was reverse transcribed. Sequencing was performed with immunoSEQ multiplex PCR; in TCRdb, only in-frame clones are kept and a portion is missing. The sample has under 350,000 clones; about 24% are singletons. Sequenced material: naive CD4+ T cells from blood. Receptors were obtained from a woman between 25 and 40 years old with type 1 diabetes.

V usage is TRBV29-1 and J usage is TRBJ2-1; possibly TRBD1 for D (5 bases). The V gene lost 5 bases and the J gene lost 0 bases, with 11 bases spanning the gap. The germline gives CDR1 SQVTM, CDR2 ANQGSEA. The CDR3 contains 14 residues. The CDR3 is CSVRGRVSYNEQFF. CDR3 nucleotides: TGCAGCGTTAGGGGTCGGGTCTCCTACAATGAGCAGTTCTTC.

This clone turned up a few times. This chain links TRBV9 with TRBJ2-3, with 10 bases identical to TRBD2. The CDR3 length is 16 residues. Germline CDR1 is SGDLS and CDR2 is YYNGEE. The trim removed 0 bases at V and 7 bases at J, leaving 8 bases unmatched. CDR3 DNA: TGTGCCAGCAGCGTAGGCCCTAGCGGGAGTTCTAATACGCAGTATTTT. It encodes CASSVGPSGSSNTQYF. The whole variable domain, remainder taken from reference TRBV9 and TRBJ2-3, is DSGVTQTPKHLITATGQRVTLRCSPRSGDLSVYWYQQSLDQGLQFLIQYYNGEERAKGNILERFSAQQFPDLHSELNLSSLELGDSALYFCASSVGPSGSSNTQYFGPGTRLTVL.

The genes are TRBV28 and TRBJ2-7; D might be TRBD2 (5 bases). This CDR3 has 13 amino acids. The V end was cut by 7 bases, the J end by 2 bases, with 12 bases between. CDR1 and CDR2 from the germline V gene are MDHEN and SYDVKM. Here the CDR3 reads CASTVGRTYEQYF. Here the CDR3 DNA reads TGTGCCAGCACGGTAGGGAGAACCTACGAGCAGTACTTC.

The V and J genes are TRBV5-1 and TRBJ2-1; D is perhaps TRBD2 (5 bases). Trimming took off 0 bases at V and 9 bases at J, with 13 bases between the two ends. This CDR3 contains 14 residues. Germline V gene lookup returns CDR1 SGHRS and CDR2 YFSETQ. The CDR3 region has the DNA TGCGCCAGCAGCTTGGGTGCGGGCGGTATTGAGCAGTTCTTC. Translation: CASSLGAGGIEQFF. The variable domain in full, with the rest retrieved from reference TRBV5-1 and TRBJ2-1, is KAGVTQTPRYLIKTRGQQVTLSCSPISGHRSVSWYQQTPGQGLQFLFEYFSETQRNKGNFPGRFSGRQFSNSRSEMNVSTLELGDSALYLCASSLGAGGIEQFFGPGTRLTVL.

This clone was seen more than once but under ten times. The CDR3 sequence is CASAPDSSGANVLTF. CDR3 DNA: TGTGCTAGTGCACCAGACTCTTCTGGGGCCAACGTCCTGACTTTC. The J gene is TRBJ2-6, the V gene TRBV12-5; D is unresolved. The CDR3 is 15 amino acids. CDR1 and CDR2 (germline): LGHNT, FRNRAP. V shed 7 bases and J shed 1 base, with 11 bases lying between them.

This clone has a handful of counts. V and J are TRBV25-1 and TRBJ2-1; 7 bases match TRBD2. In germline, CDR1 is MGHDK, CDR2 SYGVNS. The ends lost 0 bases at V and 3 bases at J; junction bases unmatched: 5. The CDR3 loop spans 16 amino acids. CDR3 coding DNA: TGTGCCAGCAGTGAATATGCGGGAGCCTACTACAATGAGCAGTTCTTC. Residues: CASSEYAGAYYNEQFF. Variable domain in full (rest from reference TRBV25-1 and TRBJ2-1): EADIYQTPRYLVIGTGKKITLECSQTMGHDKMYWYQQDPGMELHLIHYSYGVNSTEKGDLSSESTVSRIRTEHFPLTLESARPSHTSQYLCASSEYAGAYYNEQFFGPGTRLTVL.

This chain connects TRBV5-1 to TRBJ2-7; 8 bases line up with TRBD2. Trimming cost V 1 base and J 1 base; bases outside gene matches: 7. The CDR3 length is 16 residues. CDR1 and CDR2 (germline): SGHRS, YFSETQ. In DNA, the CDR3 is TGCGCCAGCAGCTTGACGGCGGCTAGCGGGTCCTACGAGCAGTACTTC. Protein product: CASSLTAASGSYEQYF.

This clone was counted a few times. The CDR3 coding sequence is TGCAGCGTTGTGTCGGGACAGGGCTTTACGCAGTATTTT. It encodes CSVVSGQGFTQYF. V usage is TRBV29-1 and J usage is TRBJ2-3; 9 bases are a match to TRBD1. The CDR3 totals 13 residues. V lost 4 bases and J lost 8; bases outside the gene matches: 7. CDR1 is SQVTM and CDR2 is ANQGSEA in the germline V gene.

A few counts support this clone. The rearrangement uses TRBV29-1 and TRBJ2-5, with 9 bases fitting TRBD1. CDR3 size: 15 residues. V lost 4 bases and J lost 2; bases outside the gene matches: 8. The germline gives CDR1 SQVTM, CDR2 ANQGSEA. The CDR3 is CSVGRGTGKQETQYF. The CDR3 DNA reads as TGCAGCGTTGGACGGGGGACAGGGAAACAAGAGACCCAGTACTTC.

The sample holds a few counts of this clone. The J gene is TRBJ2-7, the V gene TRBV5-1; 7 bases agree with TRBD1. The CDR3 is 12 amino acids. V gave up 5 bases and J gave up 5 bases; unmatched junction bases: 4. Per germline, CDR1 SGHRS and CDR2 YFSETQ. The CDR3 bases are TGCGCCAGCAGTCGACAGGGAGACGAGCAGTACTTC. It translates to CASSRQGDEQYF.

The chain recombines TRBV9 with TRBJ2-1; TRBD2 matches at 12 bases. The germline gives CDR1 SGDLS, CDR2 YYNGEE. J gave up 8 bases and V 0 bases, and 9 bases lay outside the gene matches. This CDR3 region has 17 residues. The CDR3 protein is CASSVATSGRSDDEQFF. The CDR3 DNA reads TGTGCCAGCAGCGTAGCTACTAGCGGGAGGTCGGACGATGAGCAGTTCTTC.

This sequence joins TRBV7-9 and TRBJ1-5; D unresolved. Trimming cost V 4 bases and J 5 bases, with 12 bases left between them. CDR1 is SEHNR and CDR2 is FQNEAQ in the germline V gene (reference sequence). This CDR3 is 14 amino acids long. CDR3 nucleotides: TGTGCCAGCAGCTCCATGGACTTAGATCAGCCCCAGCATTTT. The encoded protein is CASSSMDLDQPQHF.

The gene calls are TRBV5-4 and TRBJ2-3, with TRBD2 matching 12 bases. With V trimmed by 6 bases and J by 6 bases, 8 bases remained unmatched. CDR3 size: 15 residues. Per germline, CDR1 SGHNT and CDR2 YYREEE (reference sequence). This chain's CDR3 is CASKPSGRVGDTQYF. DNA for the CDR3: TGTGCCAGCAAACCTAGCGGGAGGGTGGGGGATACGCAGTATTTT.